The next 18 T cell receptor beta chains were all read from a single sample in a study of technical replicates of blood from several donors. Data came from immunoSEQ multiplex PCR; TCRdb stores just in-frame clones and leaves some out. The sample shows tens of thousands of clones, around 94% of them seen only once. Sequenced input: PBMCs. The receptors shown here come from a human donor in good health. Some clones in this sample may be carry-over from other donors' samples.

The genes are TRBV7-9 and TRBJ1-1; D unclear. The V end was cut by 2 bases, the J end by 3 bases, with 10 bases between. The CDR3 has 14 residues. CDR1 and CDR2 (germline): SEHNR, FQNEAQ (reference sequence). CDR3 protein: CASSLSPGDTEAFF. Written as DNA, the CDR3 is TGTGCCAGCAGCTTAAGTCCCGGAGACACTGAAGCTTTCTTT. Combining the CDR3 with reference TRBV7-9 and TRBJ1-1 gives the whole variable domain DTGVSQNPRHKITKRGQNVTFRCDPISEHNRLYWYRQTLGQGPEFLTYFQNEAQLEKSRLLSDRFSAERPKGSFSTLEIQRTEQGDSAMYLCASSLSPGDTEAFFGQGTRLTVV.

V usage is TRBV7-9 and J usage is TRBJ2-7; D is unclear. CDR1 is SEHNR and CDR2 is FQNEAQ in the germline V gene (reference sequence). The V end was cut by 1 base, the J end by 2 bases, with 6 bases between. CDR3 size: 13 residues. DNA of the CDR3: TGTGCCAGCAGCTTAGGCGGCACCTACGAGCAGTACTTC. It translates to CASSLGGTYEQYF.

V and J are TRBV11-2 and TRBJ2-1; D is possibly TRBD1 (6 bases). CDR3 length equals 13 residues. The germline V gene encodes CDR1 SGHAT and CDR2 FQNNGV. V was shortened by 5 bases and J by 12 bases, with 17 bases between the two germline ends. CDR3 sequence reads: CASSPQGVVRQFF. CDR3 coding DNA: TGTGCCAGCAGCCCACAGGGAGTAGTTAGGCAGTTCTTC. The complete variable domain, with remaining parts taken from reference TRBV11-2 and TRBJ2-1, reads EAGVAQSPRYKIIEKRQSVAFWCNPISGHATLYWYQQILGQGPKLLIQFQNNGVVDDSQLPKDRFSAERLKGVDSTLKIQPAKLEDSAVYLCASSPQGVVRQFFGPGTRLTVL.

The chain joins TRBV10-3 to TRBJ1-5; no clear D gene. From germline, CDR1 is ENHRY and CDR2 SYGVKD. The CDR3 length is 15 residues. The V gene lost 4 bases and the J gene lost 6 bases, with 16 bases spanning the gap. The CDR3 coding sequence is TGTGCCATCAGTGGGTCAGGACCTGAGGGTCAGCCCCAGCATTTT. This encodes CAISGSGPEGQPQHF.

The chain couples TRBV6-1 to TRBJ1-1, with a weak D call TRBD1 (6 bases). CDR1 and CDR2 from the germline V gene are MNHNS and SASEGT. There are 15 residues in the CDR3. V lost 2 bases and J lost 5, with 15 bases in between. The CDR3 DNA sequence: TGTGCCAGCAGTGAACGTCAGGGGCTGGGGACTGAAGCTTTCTTT. Protein product: CASSERQGLGTEAFF.

The chain is built from TRBV7-8 and TRBJ2-7; D gene ambiguous. Germline CDR1 is SGHVS and CDR2 is FQNEAQ. The CDR3 has 15 residues. Trimming removed 1 base from V and 0 bases from J, with 10 bases in between. The CDR3 region has the DNA TGTGCCAGCAGCTTAGTATCGAGTAGCTCCTACGAGCAGTACTTC. This gives the protein CASSLVSSSSYEQYF.

The chain recombines TRBV9 with TRBJ1-6; D perhaps matches TRBD1 (5 bases). Trimming removed 7 bases at V and 7 bases at J, with 21 bases between. Germline V lookup: CDR1 SGDLS, CDR2 YYNGEE. This CDR3 has 16 amino acids. The CDR3 region is CASGGDLGGENSPLHF. The CDR3 DNA is TGTGCCAGCGGGGGAGACCTCGGGGGAGAAAATTCACCCCTCCACTTT.

CDR3 protein: CASSVGVAGVLGTQYF. The CDR3 DNA is TGTGCCAGCAGCGTAGGGGTAGCGGGAGTTTTAGGTACGCAGTATTTT. This chain uses TRBV9 with TRBJ2-3, with 9 bases identical to TRBD2. V shed 0 bases, J shed 8 bases, and the junction held 10 bases outside the gene matches. Germline-derived CDR1 and CDR2 are SGDLS and YYNGEE. CDR3 length: 16 residues. Drawing the rest from reference TRBV9 and TRBJ2-3, the complete variable domain is DSGVTQTPKHLITATGQRVTLRCSPRSGDLSVYWYQQSLDQGLQFLIQYYNGEERAKGNILERFSAQQFPDLHSELNLSSLELGDSALYFCASSVGVAGVLGTQYFGPGTRLTVL.

The chain joins TRBV2 to TRBJ1-1; tentative D call: TRBD1 (5 bases). Trimming removed 6 bases at V and 5 bases at J, with 16 bases between. The CDR3 extends over 14 amino acids. Germline CDR1 and CDR2: SNHLY and FYNNEI. The CDR3 nucleotides are TGTGCCAGCAGATCGAAGGGGCTAGGGACTGAAGCTTTCTTT. Residues: CASRSKGLGTEAFF.

The chain employs TRBV5-4 and TRBJ2-5, with a weak D call TRBD1 (5 bases). V lost 3 bases, J lost 1 base, and 10 bases lay in between. This CDR3 is built from 14 residues. CDR1 and CDR2 from the germline V gene are SGHNT and YYREEE (reference sequence). CDR3 nucleotides: TGTGCCAGCAGCTCCAGCAGGGCCCAAGAGACCCAGTACTTC. Translation: CASSSSRAQETQYF.

The chain couples TRBV7-8 to TRBJ2-5, with D possibly TRBD2 on 5 matching bases. V was shortened by 4 bases and J by 5 bases, with 11 bases between the two germline ends. The CDR3 has 13 amino acids. Germline V gene lookup returns CDR1 SGHVS and CDR2 FQNEAQ. CDR3 residues: CASSSQAVETQYF. CDR3 coding DNA: TGTGCCAGCAGCTCCCAAGCGGTGGAGACCCAGTACTTC. The complete variable domain, with remaining parts taken from reference TRBV7-8 and TRBJ2-5, reads GAGVSQSPRYKVAKRGQDVALRCDPISGHVSLFWYQQALGQGPEFLTYFQNEAQLDKSGLPSDRFFAERPEGSVSTLKIQRTQQEDSAVYLCASSSQAVETQYFGPGTRLLVL.

The chain carries TRBV30 and TRBJ2-7; D perhaps matches TRBD2 (6 bases). Germline CDR1 reads GTSNPN; CDR2 reads SVGIG (reference sequence). The V end was cut by 0 bases, the J end by 0 bases, with 15 bases between. The CDR3 is made up of 16 amino acids. The DNA for the CDR3 is TGTGCCTGGAGTGTACTGGCGGGGTCAAGCTCCTACGAGCAGTACTTC. Its protein product is CAWSVLAGSSSYEQYF.

The rearrangement uses TRBV29-1 and TRBJ1-4, with D perhaps matching TRBD1 (5 bases). Germline V gives CDR1 SQVTM, CDR2 ANQGSEA. The CDR3 sequence is 12 residues long. The V and J ends lost 6 bases and 7 bases respectively, with 12 bases between them. CDR3 sequence (DNA): TGCAGCGTGGGGCAGATAGGTGAAAAACTGTTTTTT. Its protein product is CSVGQIGEKLFF. Variable domain in full (rest from reference TRBV29-1 and TRBJ1-4): SAVISQKPSRDICQRGTSLTIQCQVDSQVTMMFWYRQQPGQSLTLIATANQGSEATYESGFVIDKFPISRPNLTFSTLTVSNMSPEDSSIYLCSVGQIGEKLFFGSGTQLSVL.

The chain carries TRBV19 and TRBJ2-5; weak D call: TRBD1 (6 bases). The CDR3 runs 14 residues. Germline V CDR1 and CDR2: LNHDA, SQIVND (reference sequence). V lost 3 bases, J lost 5 bases, and 13 bases lay in between. CDR3 in amino acids: CASSILGALETQYF. For the CDR3, the DNA is TGTGCCAGTAGTATTTTGGGGGCCTTGGAGACCCAGTACTTC. Complete variable domain (other parts from reference TRBV19 and TRBJ2-5): DGGITQSPKYLFRKEGQNVTLSCEQNLNHDAMYWYRQDPGQGLRLIYYSQIVNDFQKGDIAEGYSVSREKKESFPLTVTSAQKNPTAFYLCASSILGALETQYFGPGTRLLVL.

This chain joins TRBV7-7 and TRBJ2-2, with TRBD1 matching over 8 bases. CDR3 length: 13 amino acids. Germline V gives CDR1 SSHAT, CDR2 FNYEAQ (reference sequence). V dropped 5 bases and J dropped 6; count of bases not matched to a gene: 2. The CDR3 DNA follows: TGTGCCAGCAGCCAGGACAGGGCCGGGGAGCTGTTTTTT. It codes for CASSQDRAGELFF.

This rearrangement joins TRBV9 to TRBJ2-1; no clear D gene. The CDR3 length is 14 residues. V was trimmed by 0 bases and J by 0 bases, leaving 4 bases between them. Germline assignment: CDR1 SGDLS and CDR2 YYNGEE. CDR3 coding DNA: TGTGCCAGCAGCGTAGCCTACTCCTACAATGAGCAGTTCTTC. It is translated as CASSVAYSYNEQFF. Together with reference TRBV9 and TRBJ2-1, the CDR3 gives the full variable domain: DSGVTQTPKHLITATGQRVTLRCSPRSGDLSVYWYQQSLDQGLQFLIQYYNGEERAKGNILERFSAQQFPDLHSELNLSSLELGDSALYFCASSVAYSYNEQFFGPGTRLTVL.

The rearrangement links TRBV29-1 to TRBJ2-2; D perhaps matches TRBD1 (5 bases). This CDR3 contains 13 residues. Germline CDR1 is SQVTM and CDR2 is ANQGSEA. Trimming removed 7 bases at V and 7 bases at J, with 16 bases between. CDR3 nucleotides: TGCAGCGGGCGTACCAGGGCGGACGGGGAGCTGTTTTTT. Encoded protein: CSGRTRADGELFF.

V usage is TRBV10-3 and J usage is TRBJ1-1, with D possibly TRBD1 on 6 matching bases. The CDR3 runs to 17 residues. The V gene lost 0 bases and the J gene lost 4 bases, with 18 bases spanning the gap. CDR1 is ENHRY, CDR2 SYGVKD, per germline. For the CDR3, the DNA is TGTGCCATCAGTGAGTCGCGTCTCAGGGGACGAGGCACTGAAGCTTTCTTT. Amino acids: CAISESRLRGRGTEAFF.